The 3 T cell receptor beta chains below come from one sample, sequenced in a study of blood T cell repertoires in COVID-19. The method was immunoSEQ multiplex PCR; TCRdb's version includes in-frame clones alone and lacks a portion of them. The sample consists of about 120,000 clones, 90% of them appearing once. The sequencing sample was made of peripheral blood. The receptors come from a woman in her sixties with COVID-19, enrolled during active disease.

J is TRBJ2-3 and V is TRBV3-1 (or the pseudogene TRBV3-2); 7 bases fit TRBD2. V trimming: 3 bases; J trimming: 8 bases; junction bases outside the gene matches: 14. In germline, CDR1 is LGHDT, CDR2 YNNKEL (reference sequence). CDR3 length equals 16 residues. CDR3 loop: CASSQGRGLGVGTQYF. In DNA, the CDR3 is TGTGCCAGCAGCCAGGGGAGGGGCCTGGGGGTTGGTACGCAGTATTTT.

This chain joins TRBV5-4 and TRBJ2-7; 7 bases map to TRBD2. The CDR3 contains 16 residues. Germline CDR1 reads SGHNT; CDR2 reads YYREEE (reference sequence). The V gene end was trimmed by 4 bases and the J gene end by 1 base; junction bases not matched to a gene: 11. CDR3 in DNA: TGTGCCAGCAGCCGGGGGGAGACGGCGGGGTCCTACGAGCAGTACTTC. It yields the protein CASSRGETAGSYEQYF. Based on the CDR3 plus reference TRBV5-4 and TRBJ2-7, the full variable domain is ETGVTQSPTHLIKTRGQQVTLRCSSQSGHNTVSWYQQALGQGPQFIFQYYREEENGRGNFPPRFSGLQFPNYSSELNVNALELDDSALYLCASSRGETAGSYEQYFGPGTRLTVT.

V gene TRBV7-9 combines with J gene TRBJ2-1; TRBD1 might be the D (5 bases). V was pared by 5 bases and J by 2 bases, with 10 bases between. The germline gives CDR1 SEHNR, CDR2 FQNEAQ (reference sequence). CDR3 length: 14 amino acids. Here the CDR3 reads CASSHLGPYNEQFF. The CDR3, as DNA: TGTGCCAGCAGCCATCTGGGGCCCTACAATGAGCAGTTCTTC.